The clone carrying this TCR beta chain was detected only a few times. The antigen is undetermined. cDNA libraries for TCR alpha and TCR beta, carrying sample barcodes and UMIs, came from 5'RACE with constant-segment primers. TCRdb passed the 5' RACE reads through MiXCR, listing each CDR3 protein once. The table has hundreds of thousands of distinct CDR3 sequences, 14% seen once. The sample comes from a study of T-cell memory formation after mild COVID-19. Whole-study findings and limits: Cross-reactive memory appears to have joined, as suggested by some responding clones showing up in pre-infection memory. CD4/CD8 balance characterized clones contracting day 15 to 85, and CD4+ skew characterized later expanders.

CDR3 length: 12 amino acids. V was pared by 1 base and J by 7 bases, with 5 bases between. CDR1 and CDR2 (germline): KGHSH, LQKENI. The TCR comes from a man in his late teens or twenties who had mild COVID-19 (a few samples of this study predate the infection). Cell type and time point are not known. The chain joins TRBV18 to TRBJ2-1; D is ambiguous. The specimen was PBMCs or a T cell subset sorted from them (not recorded which). CDR3 bases: TGTGCCAGCTCACCACAGGTGAATGAGCAGTTCTTC. It specifies CASSPQVNEQFF.